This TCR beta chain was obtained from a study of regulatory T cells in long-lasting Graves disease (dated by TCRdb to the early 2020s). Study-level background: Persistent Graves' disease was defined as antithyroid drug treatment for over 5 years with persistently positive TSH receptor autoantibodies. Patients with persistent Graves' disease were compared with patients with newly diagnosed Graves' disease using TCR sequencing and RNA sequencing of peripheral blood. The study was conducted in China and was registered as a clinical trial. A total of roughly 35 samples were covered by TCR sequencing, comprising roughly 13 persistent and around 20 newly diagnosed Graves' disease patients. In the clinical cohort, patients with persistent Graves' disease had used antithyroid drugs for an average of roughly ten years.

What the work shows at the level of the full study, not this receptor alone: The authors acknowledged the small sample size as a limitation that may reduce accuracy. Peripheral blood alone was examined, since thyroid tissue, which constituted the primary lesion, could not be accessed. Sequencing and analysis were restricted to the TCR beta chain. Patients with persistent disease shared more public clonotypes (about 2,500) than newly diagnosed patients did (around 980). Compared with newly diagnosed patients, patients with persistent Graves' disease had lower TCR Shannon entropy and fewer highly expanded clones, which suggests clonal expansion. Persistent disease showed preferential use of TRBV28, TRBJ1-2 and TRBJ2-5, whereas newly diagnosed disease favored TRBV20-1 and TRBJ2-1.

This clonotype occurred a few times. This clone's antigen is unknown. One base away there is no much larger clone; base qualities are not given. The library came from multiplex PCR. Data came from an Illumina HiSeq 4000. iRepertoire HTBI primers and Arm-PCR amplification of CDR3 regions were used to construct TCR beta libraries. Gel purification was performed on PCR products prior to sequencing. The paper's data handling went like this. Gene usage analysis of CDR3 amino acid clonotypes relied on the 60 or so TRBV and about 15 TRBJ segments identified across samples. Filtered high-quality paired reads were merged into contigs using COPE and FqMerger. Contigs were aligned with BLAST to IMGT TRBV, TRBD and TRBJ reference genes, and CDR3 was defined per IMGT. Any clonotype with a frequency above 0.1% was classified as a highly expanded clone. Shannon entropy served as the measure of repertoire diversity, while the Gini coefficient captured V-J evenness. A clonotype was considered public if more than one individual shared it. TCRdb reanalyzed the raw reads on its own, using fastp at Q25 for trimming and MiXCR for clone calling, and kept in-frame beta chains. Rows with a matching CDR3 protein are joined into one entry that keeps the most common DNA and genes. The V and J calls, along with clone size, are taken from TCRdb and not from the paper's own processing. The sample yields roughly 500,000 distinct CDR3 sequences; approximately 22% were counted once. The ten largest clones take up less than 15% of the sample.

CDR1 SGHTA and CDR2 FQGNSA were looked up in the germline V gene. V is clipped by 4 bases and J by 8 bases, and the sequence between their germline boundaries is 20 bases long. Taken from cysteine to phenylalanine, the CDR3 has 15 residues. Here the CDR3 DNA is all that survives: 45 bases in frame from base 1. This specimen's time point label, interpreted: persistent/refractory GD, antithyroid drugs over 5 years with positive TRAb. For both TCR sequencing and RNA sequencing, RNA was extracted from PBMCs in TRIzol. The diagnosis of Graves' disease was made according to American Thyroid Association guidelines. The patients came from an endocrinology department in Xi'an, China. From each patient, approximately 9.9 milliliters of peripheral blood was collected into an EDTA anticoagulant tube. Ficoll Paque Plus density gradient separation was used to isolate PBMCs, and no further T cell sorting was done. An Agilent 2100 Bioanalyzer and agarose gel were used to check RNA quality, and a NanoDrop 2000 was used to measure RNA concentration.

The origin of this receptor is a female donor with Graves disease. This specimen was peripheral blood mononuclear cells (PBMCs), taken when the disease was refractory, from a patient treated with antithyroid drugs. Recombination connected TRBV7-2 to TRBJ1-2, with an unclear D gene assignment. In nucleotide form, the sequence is TGTGCCAGCAGCTCGCAGACCCTAACGCGGGGAGGCTACACCTTC. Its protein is CASSSQTLTRGGYTF.